A selection of T cell receptor beta chains follows, all from one sample in a study of a mutant IDH1 vaccine in newly diagnosed glioma. TCRdb's table, derived via immunoSEQ multiplex PCR, lists solely in-frame clones and lacks some. The sample records about 92,000 clones, 80% being singletons. The input for sequencing was PBMCs, taken from a glioma patient treated with radiotherapy, temozolomide or both. Receptor source: a man aged 40-49 years with glioma. Each CDR3 is given with its conserved first and last residue.

>TRBJ2-1|TRBV7-2
CASSPPGSTGDEQFF
>TRBJ1-2|TRBV7-2
CASSPRGDGYTF
>TRBJ2-7|TRBV11-2
CASSLATYEQYF
>TRBJ2-6|TRBV4-3
CASSQGNWGSGANVLTF
>TRBJ1-1|TRBV6-6
CASSYPDRLTEAFF
>TRBJ1-4|TRBV30
CAWSVQGQGAEKLFF
>TRBJ1-5|TRBV4-3
CASSQRPGGNQPQHF
>TRBJ1-2|TRBV18
CASSPLDSPHGYTF
>TRBJ2-1|TRBV5-1
CASSLDEGSSYNEQFF
>TRBJ2-3|TRBV7-2
CASSTPEWTGERYF
>TRBJ2-3|TRBV29-1
CSVPTSGSSDTQYF
>TRBJ2-1|TRBV6-1
CASSWNPGGSQFF
>TRBJ2-3|TRBV7-3
CASSPFGTGKDTQYF
>TRBJ1-1|TRBV7-2
CASRRETNTEAFF
>TRBJ1-3|TRBV6-6
CASRPPTGSEGNTIYF
>TRBJ2-1|TRBV6-5
CASSYGVGSGYEQFF
>TRBJ1-2|TRBV11-2
CASSSLRTGMYGYTF
>TRBJ2-4|TRBV5-4
CASSLPHDRNKNIQYF
>TRBJ1-6|TRBV6-5
CASKGRQLYNSPLHF
>TRBJ1-1|TRBV28
CASSPTREGPEAFF
>TRBJ1-6|TRBV27
CASRARRGIISPLHF
>TRBJ2-1|TRBV7-2
CASSLRGNEQFF
>TRBJ1-4|TRBV7-2
CASSLEGRPNEKLFF
>TRBJ2-1|TRBV7-2
CASSPLAGDYNEQFF
>TRBJ1-5|TRBV19
CASSIEGGNQPQHF
>TRBJ1-1|TRBV2
CASSEWRTEAFF
>TRBJ2-1|TRBV11-2
CASSYRWANEQFF
>TRBJ1-2|TRBV6-5
CASSYFRGQHGYTF
>TRBJ1-2|TRBV7-2
CASSLGGQRTNYGYTF
>TRBJ2-3|TRBV6-4
CASSDSELFTDTQYF
>TRBJ2-7|TRBV12-2
CASRLSPRYEQYF
>TRBJ2-2|TRBV4-1
CASSPSRGGITGELFF
>TRBJ1-1|TRBV19
CASSPGMNTEAFF
>TRBJ1-2|TRBV18
CASSPYGPGTAYNYGYTF
>TRBJ2-1|TRBV5-1
CASSLPTSGGYNEQFF
>TRBJ2-1|TRBV9
CASSPDRPPYNEQFF
>TRBJ2-2|TRBV28
CASSRHPSTGELFF
>TRBJ1-1|TRBV5-1
CASSPMGFTEAFF
>TRBJ2-3|TRBV13
CASSLGRGTQYF
>TRBJ1-2|TRBV7-9
CASSSARTGSSGYTF
>TRBJ2-3|TRBV7-3
CASSPGGDVITQYF
>TRBJ1-2|TRBV11-2
CASSPRTGGWGYTF
>TRBJ2-7|TRBV29-1
CSVAGTGAYEQYF
>TRBJ1-1|TRBV19
CASSIGQEAFF
>TRBJ1-4|TRBV5-4
CASSPGGATNEKLFF
>TRBJ1-2|TRBV19
CASSMGGQANYGYTF
>TRBJ1-1|TRBV7-9
CASSGQSVPQAEAFF
>TRBJ2-1|TRBV5-6
CASSLVGADNEQFF
>TRBJ1-1|TRBV7-2
CASSRMSRAIEAFF
>TRBJ2-6|TRBV10-3
CAISALQGTGANVLTF
>TRBJ2-1|TRBV5-6
CASSLIGSNNEQFF
>TRBJ2-7|TRBV10-3
CAIRGTSRGEQYF
>TRBJ1-1|TRBV5-6
CASSKTGAGAHGTEAFF
>TRBJ1-4|TRBV7-9
CASSPRTGGEKLFF
>TRBJ1-2|TRBV7-6
CASSLGDSSYGYTF
>TRBJ2-3|TRBV2
CASSGLQGLTDTQYF
>TRBJ1-1|TRBV19
CASSLQPNTEAFF